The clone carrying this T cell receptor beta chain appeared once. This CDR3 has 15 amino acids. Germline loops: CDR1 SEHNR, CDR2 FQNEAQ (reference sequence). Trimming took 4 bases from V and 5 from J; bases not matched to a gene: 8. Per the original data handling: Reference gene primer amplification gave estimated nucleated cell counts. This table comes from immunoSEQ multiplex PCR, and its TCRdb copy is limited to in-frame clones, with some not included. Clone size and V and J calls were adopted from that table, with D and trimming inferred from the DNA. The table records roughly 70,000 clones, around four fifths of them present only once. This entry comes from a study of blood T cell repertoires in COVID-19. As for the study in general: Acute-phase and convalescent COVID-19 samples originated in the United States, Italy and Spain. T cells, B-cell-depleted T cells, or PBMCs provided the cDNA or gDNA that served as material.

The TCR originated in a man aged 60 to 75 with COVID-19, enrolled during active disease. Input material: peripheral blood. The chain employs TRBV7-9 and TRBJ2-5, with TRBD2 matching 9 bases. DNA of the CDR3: TGTGCCAGCAGCTCCTATAGCGGGAGCGGGGAGACCCAGTACTTC. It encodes CASSSYSGSGETQYF.